Presented here are 20 T cell receptor beta chains from one specimen sequenced in a study of blood T cell repertoires in COVID-19. TCRdb's table, derived via immunoSEQ multiplex PCR, lists solely in-frame clones and lacks some. This table holds 80,000 to 95,000 clones, 88% found once. Sequenced: peripheral blood. The receptors originated from a man in his 70s with acute or convalescent COVID-19.

J is TRBJ1-1 and V is TRBV5-6; a possible D gene is TRBD1 (5 bases). The V and J ends lost 4 bases and 3 bases respectively, with 16 bases between them. CDR3 length: 15 residues. Germline V gene data show CDR1 as SGHDT and CDR2 as YYEEEE. The CDR3 nucleotides read TGTGCCAGCAGCCTCAGGCCATTAGGGGACACTGAAGCTTTCTTT. It specifies CASSLRPLGDTEAFF. The variable domain in full, completed from reference TRBV5-6 and TRBJ1-1, reads DAGVTQSPTHLIKTRGQQVTLRCSPKSGHDTVSWYQQALGQGPQFIFQYYEEEERQRGNFPDRFSGHQFPNYSSELNVNALLLGDSALYLCASSLRPLGDTEAFFGQGTRLTVV.

This chain joins TRBV28 and TRBJ2-7; a weak D match, TRBD2 (6 bases). The V and J ends lost 8 bases and 3 bases respectively, with 23 bases between them. The CDR3 runs to 16 residues. Germline V gene sequence: CDR1 MDHEN, CDR2 SYDVKM. CDR3 DNA sequence: TGTGCCAGCCGACGAGGAGAGGGAGGCTCAATCTACGAGCAGTACTTC. It is translated as CASRRGEGGSIYEQYF.

V gene TRBV6-6 combines with J gene TRBJ2-1; possible D gene TRBD1, 6 bases. Trimming removed 5 bases from V and 0 bases from J, with 11 bases in between. Looked up from germline, CDR1 is MNHNY and CDR2 is SVGAGI (reference sequence). CDR3 length: 15 amino acids. This chain's CDR3 is CASSDTGSSYNEQFF. As DNA, the CDR3 is TGTGCCAGCAGTGATACAGGGAGCTCCTACAATGAGCAGTTCTTC.

The V and J genes are TRBV6-1 and TRBJ2-3, with no clear D. Germline V gene lookup returns CDR1 MNHNS and CDR2 SASEGT. The CDR3 is 17 amino acids. V was pared by 1 base and J by 6 bases, with 20 bases between. Written as DNA, the CDR3 is TGTGCCAGCAGTGAAGGCGGTTCAGCGCCTCCTCAGGATACGCAGTATTTT. Translated, it gives CASSEGGSAPPQDTQYF.

The chain combines TRBV28 with TRBJ2-2, with a tentative D call TRBD2 (6 bases). CDR3 size: 20 residues. Trimming took 3 bases from V and 0 from J, leaving 23 bases between them. Germline V CDR1 and CDR2: MDHEN, SYDVKM. This CDR3 is CASSFPLFGEEATNTGELFF. In DNA, the CDR3 is TGTGCCAGCAGTTTTCCCCTTTTCGGGGAGGAAGCAACGAACACCGGGGAGCTGTTTTTT.

The chain has TRBV3-1 (or the pseudogene TRBV3-2) and TRBJ1-4; 7 nucleotides match TRBD1. This CDR3 is 16 amino acids long. The V segment lost 4 bases and the J segment 6 bases; nucleotides outside the gene matches: 11. CDR1 is LGHDT, CDR2 YNNKEL, per germline (reference sequence). The CDR3 DNA reads TGTGCCAGCAGCCGGGCCTCCGGGACAGTTGATGAAAAACTGTTTTTT. Protein sequence: CASSRASGTVDEKLFF.

The chain uses TRBV18 and TRBJ1-2; TRBD1 aligns across 7 bases. CDR1 KGHSH and CDR2 LQKENI come from the germline V gene. Germline trimming cut 3 bases from V and 6 bases from J; bases unmatched to any gene: 4. This CDR3 comprises 13 residues. The CDR3 loop reads CASSPDRDHGYTF. The DNA of the CDR3 is TGTGCCAGCTCACCCGACAGGGATCATGGCTACACCTTC.

This chain connects TRBV6-6 to TRBJ2-7, with TRBD1 matching 8 bases. CDR1 and CDR2 (germline): MNHNY, SVGAGI (reference sequence). This CDR3 is built from 14 residues. CDR3 amino acids: CASTSTGEFYEQYF. CDR3 nucleotide sequence: TGTGCTTCGACCTCGACAGGGGAATTCTACGAGCAGTACTTC.

This clone was counted a few times. The CDR3 sequence is CAIRDSSYNSPLHF. CDR3 DNA: TGTGCCATCAGGGACAGCTCCTATAATTCACCCCTCCACTTT. The chain couples TRBV10-3 to TRBJ1-6; tentative D call: TRBD1 (6 bases). V was clipped by 6 bases and J by 0 bases, with 6 bases between them. Germline lookup yields CDR1 ENHRY and CDR2 SYGVKD. The CDR3 sequence is 14 residues long.

This clone was observed a few times. V usage is TRBV5-6 and J usage is TRBJ2-7; 7 nucleotides match TRBD1. Per the germline V gene, CDR1 is SGHDT and CDR2 is YYEEEE. With V trimmed by 4 bases and J by 0 bases, 7 bases remained unmatched. The CDR3 length is 15 residues. As DNA, the CDR3 is TGTGCCAGCAGCCGACCGGGACAGCGCTCCTACGAGCAGTACTTC. Its protein product is CASSRPGQRSYEQYF.

V usage is TRBV3-1 (or the pseudogene TRBV3-2) and J usage is TRBJ1-2, with 10 positions matching TRBD1. The CDR3 loop spans 16 amino acids. CDR1 is LGHDT and CDR2 is YNNKEL in the germline V gene (reference sequence). The junction had 12 bases not matched to a gene; V was cut back by 2 bases and J by 9 bases. The CDR3 reads CASSQTLTDRGQSYTF. CDR3 nucleotide sequence: TGTGCCAGCAGCCAAACCCTTACCGACAGGGGGCAGAGCTACACCTTC.

The chain joins TRBV2 to TRBJ2-7, with a possible D match to TRBD2 (5 bases). This CDR3 is 14 amino acids long. V shed 7 bases and J shed 6 bases, with 19 bases lying between them. Per germline, CDR1 SNHLY and CDR2 FYNNEI. CDR3 protein: CASIPRRASGEQYF. In nucleotides, the CDR3 is TGTGCCAGCATCCCCCGGCGGGCCTCGGGCGAGCAGTACTTC.

The rearrangement links TRBV19 to TRBJ1-1; no reliable D call. Germline-derived CDR1 and CDR2 are LNHDA and SQIVND (reference sequence). V was trimmed by 6 bases and J by 4 bases, leaving 15 bases between them. The CDR3 consists of 14 residues. The CDR3 spells CASSPPRSLTEAFF. CDR3 nucleotides: TGTGCCAGTAGCCCCCCGCGGTCACTCACTGAAGCTTTCTTT.

The chain couples TRBV5-5 to TRBJ2-1; 7 nucleotides match TRBD2. Germline V gives CDR1 SGHKS, CDR2 YYEKEE (reference sequence). This CDR3 is 15 amino acids long. Trimming cost V 4 bases and J 4 bases; bases outside gene matches: 8. Here the CDR3 reads CASSGVSGSYNEQFF. DNA of the CDR3: TGTGCCAGCAGCGGTGTTAGCGGGTCATACAATGAGCAGTTCTTC.

The V gene is TRBV5-1, the J gene TRBJ2-5; 7 nucleotides match TRBD2. CDR3 length: 14 amino acids. Germline V gives CDR1 SGHRS, CDR2 YFSETQ. V was pared by 1 base and J by 5 bases, with 5 bases of the junction left unmatched. The CDR3 DNA reads TGCGCCAGCAGCTTGATGTTCGGGGGGGAGACCCAGTACTTC. Translating it yields CASSLMFGGETQYF.

This clone showed up just once. This chain connects TRBV4-3 to TRBJ1-1; D possibly corresponds to TRBD1 (5 bases). V was pared by 2 bases and J by 1 base, with 11 bases between. CDR3 length equals 15 residues. Germline lookup yields CDR1 LGHNA and CDR2 YSLEER. CDR3 bases: TGCGCCAGCAGCCAAACTCAGGGCAGGAACACTGAAGCTTTCTTT. Translating gives CASSQTQGRNTEAFF.

V usage is TRBV30 and J usage is TRBJ2-3; a possible D gene is TRBD2 (6 bases). V was cut by 0 bases and J by 8 bases, with 15 bases left in between. Germline V CDR1 and CDR2: GTSNPN, SVGIG (reference sequence). The length of the CDR3 is 14 residues. The CDR3 DNA sequence: TGTGCCTGGAGTGTTGGAGGGGATCAAGGTACGCAGTATTTT. Its protein is CAWSVGGDQGTQYF.

V gene TRBV19 combines with J gene TRBJ1-2; 8 bases align to TRBD1. Germline values: CDR1 LNHDA, CDR2 SQIVND (reference sequence). The CDR3 extends over 16 amino acids. Trimming cost V 3 bases and J 5 bases; bases outside gene matches: 11. For the CDR3, the DNA is TGTGCCAGTAGTATGTCAGCGGCAGGGGGCCTTTATGGCTACACCTTC. Protein product: CASSMSAAGGLYGYTF.

The chain is built from TRBV20-1 and TRBJ2-7; D perhaps matches TRBD1 (5 bases). The CDR3 length is 11 residues. The germline gives CDR1 DFQATT, CDR2 SNEGSKA (reference sequence). Trimming removed 5 bases from V and 1 base from J, with 6 bases in between. CDR3 in amino acids: CSARTSYEQYF. In nucleotides, the CDR3 is TGCAGTGCTCGGACATCCTACGAGCAGTACTTC.

The V and J genes are TRBV5-4 and TRBJ1-3, with D perhaps matching TRBD1 (6 bases). This CDR3 contains 14 residues. Germline CDR1 reads SGHNT; CDR2 reads YYREEE (reference sequence). Trimming removed 3 bases at V and 2 bases at J, with 9 bases between. The CDR3 loop is CASSSRGAGNTIYF. The CDR3 DNA is TGTGCCAGCAGCTCCAGGGGAGCTGGAAACACCATATATTTT.